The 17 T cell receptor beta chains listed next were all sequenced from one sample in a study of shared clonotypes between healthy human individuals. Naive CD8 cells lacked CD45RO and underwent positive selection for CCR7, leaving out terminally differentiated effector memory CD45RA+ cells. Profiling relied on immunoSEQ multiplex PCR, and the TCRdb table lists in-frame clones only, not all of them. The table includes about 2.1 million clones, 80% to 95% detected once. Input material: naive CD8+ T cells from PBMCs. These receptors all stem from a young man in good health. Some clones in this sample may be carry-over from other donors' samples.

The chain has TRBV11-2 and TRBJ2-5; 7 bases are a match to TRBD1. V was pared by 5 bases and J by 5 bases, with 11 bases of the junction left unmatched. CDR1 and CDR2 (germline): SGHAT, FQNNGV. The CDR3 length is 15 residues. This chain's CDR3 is CASSPLTGAYETQYF. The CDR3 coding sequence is TGTGCCAGCAGCCCCCTTACAGGGGCTTACGAGACCCAGTACTTC.

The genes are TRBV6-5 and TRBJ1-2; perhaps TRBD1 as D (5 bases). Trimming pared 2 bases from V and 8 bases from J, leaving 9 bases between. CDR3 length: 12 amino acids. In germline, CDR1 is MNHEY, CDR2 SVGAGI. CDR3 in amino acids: CASSYVSGGYTF. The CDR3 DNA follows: TGTGCCAGCAGTTACGTGTCAGGGGGCTACACCTTC.

CDR3 amino acids: CASIRPGSSYEQYF. The CDR3 bases are TGTGCCAGCATCCGTCCGGGGTCCTCCTACGAGCAGTACTTC. The V call is TRBV28, the J call TRBJ2-7; maybe TRBD2 (5 bases). CDR3 size: 14 residues. V shed 7 bases and J shed 0 bases, with 13 bases lying between them. The germline CDR1 and CDR2 sequences are MDHEN and SYDVKM.

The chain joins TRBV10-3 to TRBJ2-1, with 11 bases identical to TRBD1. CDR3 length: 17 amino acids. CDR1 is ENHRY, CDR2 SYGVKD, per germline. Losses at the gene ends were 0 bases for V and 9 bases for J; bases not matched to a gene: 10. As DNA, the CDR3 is TGTGCCATCAGTGAGTCCACAGGACAGGGGGCGGGTGGTGAGCAGTTCTTC. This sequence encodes CAISESTGQGAGGEQFF.

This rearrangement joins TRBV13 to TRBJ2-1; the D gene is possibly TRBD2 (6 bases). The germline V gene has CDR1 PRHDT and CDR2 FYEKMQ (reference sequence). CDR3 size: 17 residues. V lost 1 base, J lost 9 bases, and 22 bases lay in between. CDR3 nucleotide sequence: TGTGCCAGCAGCTTAGAATCACCGGACACGGACTATGTTGAGCAGTTCTTC. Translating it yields CASSLESPDTDYVEQFF.

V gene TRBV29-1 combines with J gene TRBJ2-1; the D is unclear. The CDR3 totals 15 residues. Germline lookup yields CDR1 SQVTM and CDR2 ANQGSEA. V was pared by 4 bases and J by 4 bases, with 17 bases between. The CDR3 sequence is CSVVPDGPRYNEQFF. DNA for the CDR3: TGCAGCGTTGTTCCGGACGGACCGAGGTACAATGAGCAGTTCTTC.

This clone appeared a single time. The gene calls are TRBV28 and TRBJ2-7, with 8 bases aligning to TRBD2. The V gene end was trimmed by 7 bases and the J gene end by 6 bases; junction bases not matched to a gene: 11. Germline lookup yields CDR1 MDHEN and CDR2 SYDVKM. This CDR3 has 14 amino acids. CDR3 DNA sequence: TGTGCCAGCACCCCAAGGAGGGCGGGGGGCGAGCAGTACTTC. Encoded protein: CASTPRRAGGEQYF.

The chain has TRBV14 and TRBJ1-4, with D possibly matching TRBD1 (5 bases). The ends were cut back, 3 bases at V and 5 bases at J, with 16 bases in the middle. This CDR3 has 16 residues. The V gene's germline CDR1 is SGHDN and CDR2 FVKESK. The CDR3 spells CASSQLAGGENEKLFF. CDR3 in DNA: TGTGCCAGCAGCCAGTTGGCTGGGGGGGAAAATGAAAAACTGTTTTTT.

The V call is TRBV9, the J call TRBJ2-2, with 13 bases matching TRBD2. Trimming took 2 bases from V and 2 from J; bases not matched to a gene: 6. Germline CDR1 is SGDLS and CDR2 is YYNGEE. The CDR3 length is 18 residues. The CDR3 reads CASSVDGLAGVNTGELFF. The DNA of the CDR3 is TGTGCCAGCAGCGTCGACGGACTAGCGGGAGTAAACACCGGGGAGCTGTTTTTT. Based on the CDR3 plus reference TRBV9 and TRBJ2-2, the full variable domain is DSGVTQTPKHLITATGQRVTLRCSPRSGDLSVYWYQQSLDQGLQFLIQYYNGEERAKGNILERFSAQQFPDLHSELNLSSLELGDSALYFCASSVDGLAGVNTGELFFGEGSRLTVL.

The CDR3 nucleotides are TGTGCCAGCAGCAGTACTACGGGATCTAACTATGGCTACACCTTC. Translation: CASSSTTGSNYGYTF. The chain recombines TRBV5-5 with TRBJ1-2; D remains ambiguous. Germline V gene sequence: CDR1 SGHKS, CDR2 YYEKEE (reference sequence). The CDR3 totals 15 residues. V lost 4 bases and J lost 0, with 13 bases in between.

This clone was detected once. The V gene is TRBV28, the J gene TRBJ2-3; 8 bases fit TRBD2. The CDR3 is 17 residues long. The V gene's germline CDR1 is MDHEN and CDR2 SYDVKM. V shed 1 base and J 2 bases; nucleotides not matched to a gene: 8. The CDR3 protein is CASSLYQREPSTDTQYF. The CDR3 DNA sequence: TGTGCCAGCAGTTTATATCAGCGGGAGCCGTCCACAGATACGCAGTATTTT.

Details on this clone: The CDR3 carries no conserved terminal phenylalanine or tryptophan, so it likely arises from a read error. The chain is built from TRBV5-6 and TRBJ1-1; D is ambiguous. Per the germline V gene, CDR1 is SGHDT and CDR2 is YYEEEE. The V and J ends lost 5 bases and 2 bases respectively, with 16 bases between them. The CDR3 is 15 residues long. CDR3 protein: CASSMTTTLNTEAFS. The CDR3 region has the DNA TGTGCCAGCAGTATGACAACTACCTTAAACACTGAAGCTTTCTCT.

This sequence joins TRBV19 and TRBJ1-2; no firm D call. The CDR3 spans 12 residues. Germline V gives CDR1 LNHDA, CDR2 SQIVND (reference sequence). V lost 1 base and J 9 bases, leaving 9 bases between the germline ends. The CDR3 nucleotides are TGTGCCAGTAGTATAGCGTACTACCGCTACACCTTC. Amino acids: CASSIAYYRYTF. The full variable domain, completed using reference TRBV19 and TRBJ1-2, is DGGITQSPKYLFRKEGQNVTLSCEQNLNHDAMYWYRQDPGQGLRLIYYSQIVNDFQKGDIAEGYSVSREKKESFPLTVTSAQKNPTAFYLCASSIAYYRYTFGSGTRLTVV.

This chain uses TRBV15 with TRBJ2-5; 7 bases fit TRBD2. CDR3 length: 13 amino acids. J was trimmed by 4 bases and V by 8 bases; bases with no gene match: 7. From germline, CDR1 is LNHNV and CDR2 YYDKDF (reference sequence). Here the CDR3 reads CATGAGEGETQYF. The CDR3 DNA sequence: TGTGCCACCGGGGCGGGAGAAGGAGAGACCCAGTACTTC.

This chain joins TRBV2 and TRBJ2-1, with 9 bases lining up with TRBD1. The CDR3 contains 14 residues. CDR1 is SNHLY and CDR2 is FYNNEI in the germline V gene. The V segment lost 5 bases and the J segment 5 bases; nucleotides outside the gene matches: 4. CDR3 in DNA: TGTGCCAGCAGTACAGGGGGCGCGAACAATGAGCAGTTCTTC. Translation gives CASSTGGANNEQFF.

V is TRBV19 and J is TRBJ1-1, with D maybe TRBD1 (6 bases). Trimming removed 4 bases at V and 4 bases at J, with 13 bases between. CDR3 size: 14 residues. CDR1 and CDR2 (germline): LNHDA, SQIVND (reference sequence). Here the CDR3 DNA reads TGTGCCAGTAGTAGTAGGGGGGGCCTCACTGAAGCTTTCTTT. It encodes CASSSRGGLTEAFF.

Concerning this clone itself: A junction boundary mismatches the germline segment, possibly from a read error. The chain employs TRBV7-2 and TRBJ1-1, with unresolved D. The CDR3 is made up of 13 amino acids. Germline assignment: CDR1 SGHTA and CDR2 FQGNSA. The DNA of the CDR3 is TGTGCCAGCAGCTTACGAGGGAACACTGGAGCTTTCTTT. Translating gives CASSLRGNTGAFF.